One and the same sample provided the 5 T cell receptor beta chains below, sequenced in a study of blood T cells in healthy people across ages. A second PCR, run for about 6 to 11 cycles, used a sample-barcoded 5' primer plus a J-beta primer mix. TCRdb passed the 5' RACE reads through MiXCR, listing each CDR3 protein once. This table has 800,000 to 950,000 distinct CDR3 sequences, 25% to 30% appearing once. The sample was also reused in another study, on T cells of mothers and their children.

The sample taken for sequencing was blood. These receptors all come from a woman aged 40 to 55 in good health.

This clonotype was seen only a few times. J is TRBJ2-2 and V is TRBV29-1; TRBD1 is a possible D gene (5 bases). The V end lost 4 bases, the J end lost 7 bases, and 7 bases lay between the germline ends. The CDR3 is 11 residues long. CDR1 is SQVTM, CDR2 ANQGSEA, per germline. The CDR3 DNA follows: TGCAGCGTTGGGACATACGGGGAGCTGTTTTTT. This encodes CSVGTYGELFF.

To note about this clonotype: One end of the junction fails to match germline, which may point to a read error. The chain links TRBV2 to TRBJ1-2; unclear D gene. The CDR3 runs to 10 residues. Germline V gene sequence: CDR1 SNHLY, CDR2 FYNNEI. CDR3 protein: CTSSGETYTF. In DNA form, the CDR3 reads TGTACCAGCAGTGGGGAGACCTACACCTTC.

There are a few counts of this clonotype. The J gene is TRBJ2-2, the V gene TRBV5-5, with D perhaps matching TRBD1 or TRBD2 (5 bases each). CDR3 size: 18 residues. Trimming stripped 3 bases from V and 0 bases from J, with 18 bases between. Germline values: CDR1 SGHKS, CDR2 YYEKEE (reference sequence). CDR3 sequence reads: CASSWAPDRDANTGELFF. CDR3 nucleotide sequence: TGTGCCAGCAGCTGGGCACCGGACCGGGACGCGAACACCGGGGAGCTGTTTTTT.

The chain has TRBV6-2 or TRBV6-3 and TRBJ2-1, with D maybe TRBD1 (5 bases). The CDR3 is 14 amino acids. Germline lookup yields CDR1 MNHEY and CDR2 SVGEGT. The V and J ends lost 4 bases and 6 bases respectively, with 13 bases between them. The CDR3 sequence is CASSWGRISNEQFF. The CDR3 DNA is TGTGCCAGCAGTTGGGGCAGAATAAGCAATGAGCAGTTCTTC.

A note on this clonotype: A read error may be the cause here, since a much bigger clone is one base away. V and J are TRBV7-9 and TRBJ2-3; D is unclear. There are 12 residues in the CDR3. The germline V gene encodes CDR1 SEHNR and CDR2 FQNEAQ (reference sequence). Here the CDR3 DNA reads TGTGCCAGCAGCTTAGAATCAGATATGCAGTATTTT. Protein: CASSLESDMQYF. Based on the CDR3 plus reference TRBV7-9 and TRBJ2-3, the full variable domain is DTGVSQNPRHKITKRGQNVTFRCDPISEHNRLYWYRQTLGQGPEFLTYFQNEAQLEKSRLLSDRFSAERPKGSFSTLEIQRTEQGDSAMYLCASSLESDMQYFGPGTRLTVL.